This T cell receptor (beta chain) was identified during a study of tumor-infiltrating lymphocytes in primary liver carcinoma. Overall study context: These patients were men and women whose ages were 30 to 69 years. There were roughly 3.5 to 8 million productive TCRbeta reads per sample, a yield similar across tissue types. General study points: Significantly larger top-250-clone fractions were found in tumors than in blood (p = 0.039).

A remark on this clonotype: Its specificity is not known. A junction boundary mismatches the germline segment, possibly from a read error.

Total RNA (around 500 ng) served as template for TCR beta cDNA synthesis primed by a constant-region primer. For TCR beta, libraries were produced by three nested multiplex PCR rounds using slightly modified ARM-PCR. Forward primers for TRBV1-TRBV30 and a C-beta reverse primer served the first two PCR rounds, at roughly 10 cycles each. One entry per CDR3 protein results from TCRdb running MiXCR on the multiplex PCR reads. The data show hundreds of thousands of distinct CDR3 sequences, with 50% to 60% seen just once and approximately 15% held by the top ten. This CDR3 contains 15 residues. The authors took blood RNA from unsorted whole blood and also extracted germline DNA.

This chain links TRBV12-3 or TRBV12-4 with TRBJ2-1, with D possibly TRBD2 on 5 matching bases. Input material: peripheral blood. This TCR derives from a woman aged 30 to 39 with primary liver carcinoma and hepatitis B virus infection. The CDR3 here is CDSSLRGSSNNEQFF. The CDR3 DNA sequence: TGTGACAGCAGTTTAAGAGGGAGCAGCAACAATGAGCAGTTCTTC.